The next 21 T cell receptor beta chains were all read from a single sample in a study of identical twins. TCRdb itself ran the 5' RACE reads through MiXCR, one entry per CDR3 protein. The sample yields around 1.7 million distinct CDR3 sequences, around a third seen once. Sequences were obtained from cord blood. The source of these receptors is a newborn girl in good health.

The chain carries TRBV24-1 and TRBJ1-1; 7 nucleotides match TRBD1. The CDR3 runs 17 residues. Unmatched junction bases numbered 7, after V lost 0 bases and J lost 1 base. CDR1 is KGHDR and CDR2 is SFDVKD in the germline V gene. The CDR3 DNA reads as TGTGCCACCAGTGATTTGCAAGGGGGCTGGGGGAACACTGAAGCTTTCTTT. Encoded protein: CATSDLQGGWGNTEAFF.

This clonotype was detected a few times. This rearrangement joins TRBV14 to TRBJ2-7; D possibly corresponds to TRBD1 (6 bases). The CDR3 covers 15 residues. V lost 1 base to trimming and J lost 2 bases, with 12 bases between them. The germline V gene has CDR1 SGHDN and CDR2 FVKESK. CDR3 sequence (DNA): TGTGCCAGCAGCCAAGCTGGTTACAGGGCCTACGAGCAGTACTTC. This gives the protein CASSQAGYRAYEQYF.

The rearrangement links TRBV28 to TRBJ1-2; 8 bases match TRBD1. Germline trimming cut 8 bases from V and 5 bases from J; bases unmatched to any gene: 7. CDR3 length: 13 residues. CDR1 and CDR2 from the germline V gene are MDHEN and SYDVKM. CDR3 DNA sequence: TGTGCCAGCCTAGCAGGGGGCCCATATGGCTACACCTTC. Protein sequence: CASLAGGPYGYTF.

V is TRBV10-3 and J is TRBJ2-4; perhaps TRBD2 as D (5 bases). CDR1 ENHRY and CDR2 SYGVKD come from the germline V gene. The CDR3 contains 15 residues. The V and J ends lost 11 bases and 13 bases respectively, with 30 bases between them. The CDR3 DNA reads TGTGCCGTCCGACCGGGAACAAGCTCCTACAATGAGCAGTACTTC. Translating it yields CAVRPGTSSYNEQYF.

The chain is built from TRBV20-1 and TRBJ1-2, with D tentatively TRBD1 (5 bases). The germline gives CDR1 DFQATT, CDR2 SNEGSKA (reference sequence). V lost 1 base and J lost 0, with 15 bases in between. The length of the CDR3 is 16 residues. The CDR3 region has the DNA TGCAGTGCTAGAGGGGAGGGGTCCAGAGCTAACTATGGCTACACCTTC. This translates into CSARGEGSRANYGYTF.

This clonotype came up a few times. The rearrangement links TRBV20-1 to TRBJ1-5; D is ambiguous. The CDR3 has 14 residues. Trimming cost V 3 bases and J 3 bases, with 12 bases left between them. Per the germline V gene, CDR1 is DFQATT and CDR2 is SNEGSKA (reference sequence). The CDR3 sequence: CSARGAPANQPQHF. The CDR3 DNA is TGCAGTGCTAGGGGAGCACCGGCCAATCAGCCCCAGCATTTT.

The gene calls are TRBV7-6 and TRBJ2-5; D not resolved. The germline V gene encodes CDR1 SGHVS and CDR2 FNYEAQ. Trimming shortened V by 1 base and J by 1 base, and 10 bases separated the two germline ends. The CDR3 covers 15 residues. This chain's CDR3 is CASSLVHGVQETQYF. The CDR3 DNA follows: TGTGCCAGCAGCTTAGTTCATGGGGTCCAAGAGACCCAGTACTTC.

V usage is TRBV2 and J usage is TRBJ2-3; no clear D gene. V shed 4 bases and J shed 1 base, with 15 bases lying between them. The CDR3 length is 16 residues. Germline V CDR1 and CDR2: SNHLY, FYNNEI. The CDR3 spells CASSVRQAPGTDTQYF. DNA of the CDR3: TGTGCCAGCAGTGTACGGCAGGCCCCGGGCACAGATACGCAGTATTTT.

This clonotype has only a few counts. The rearrangement links TRBV12-3 or TRBV12-4 to TRBJ2-1; 10 nucleotides agree with TRBD2. This CDR3 region has 15 residues. J was trimmed by 7 bases and V by 6 bases; bases with no gene match: 9. The CDR3, as DNA: TGTGCCAGCAGCCCCCTAAGCGGGAGGGCGAATGAGCAGTTCTTC. It specifies CASSPLSGRANEQFF.

The V gene is TRBV5-1, the J gene TRBJ2-7; TRBD1 is a possible D gene (5 bases). The CDR3 sequence is 13 residues long. V gave up 5 bases and J gave up 7 bases, with 16 bases separating them. From germline, CDR1 is SGHRS and CDR2 YFSETQ. CDR3 sequence (DNA): TGCGCCAGCAGGGGGCTAGTTCGCAATGAGCAGTACTTC. Encoded protein: CASRGLVRNEQYF. Filled out from reference TRBV5-1 and TRBJ2-7, the complete variable domain reads KAGVTQTPRYLIKTRGQQVTLSCSPISGHRSVSWYQQTPGQGLQFLFEYFSETQRNKGNFPGRFSGRQFSNSRSEMNVSTLELGDSALYLCASRGLVRNEQYFGPGTRLTVT.

The chain uses TRBV13 and TRBJ2-1, with 14 bases matching TRBD2. Germline-derived CDR1 and CDR2 are PRHDT and FYEKMQ (reference sequence). The CDR3 runs 15 residues. V shed 6 bases, J shed 8 bases, and the junction held 6 bases outside the gene matches. As DNA, the CDR3 is TGTGCCAGCAGGGGGACTAGCGGGAGTAGTTATGAGCAGTTCTTC. Amino acids: CASRGTSGSSYEQFF.

This clonotype was counted many times. This rearrangement joins TRBV5-6 to TRBJ2-4, with 7 bases matching TRBD1. Germline values: CDR1 SGHDT, CDR2 YYEEEE. The CDR3 consists of 16 residues. The ends lost 4 bases at V and 0 bases at J; junction bases unmatched: 7. The DNA for the CDR3 is TGTGCCAGCAGCCTGCCGACAGGGCTAGCCAAAAACATTCAGTACTTC. Its protein is CASSLPTGLAKNIQYF.

Points on this clonotype: Its ends do not fully match the called genes, so a read error is possible. The chain uses TRBV5-1 and TRBJ2-3; D tentatively fits TRBD1 or TRBD2 (6 bases each). This CDR3 is built from 15 residues. From germline, CDR1 is SGHRS and CDR2 YFSETQ. In DNA, the CDR3 is TGCGCCGGCAGCTTGGAGGGGCAGGGGCCGGATACGCAGTATTTT. Translation gives CAGSLEGQGPDTQYF. The full variable domain, with the rest looked up from reference TRBV5-1 and TRBJ2-3, is KAGVTQTPRYLIKTRGQQVTLSCSPISGHRSVSWYQQTPGQGLQFLFEYFSETQRNKGNFPGRFSGRQFSNSRSEMNVSTLELGDSALYLCAGSLEGQGPDTQYFGPGTRLTVL.

This clonotype was counted a few times. The chain is built from TRBV3-1 and TRBJ2-4; TRBD2 agrees at 9 bases. From germline, CDR1 is LGHDT and CDR2 YNNKEL (reference sequence). V shed 1 base and J 0 bases; nucleotides not matched to a gene: 4. The CDR3 has 17 amino acids. CDR3 sequence: CASSQGASGVAKNIQYF. The CDR3 nucleotides are TGTGCCAGCAGCCAAGGGGCTAGCGGGGTAGCCAAAAACATTCAGTACTTC. Full variable domain (missing parts from reference TRBV3-1 and TRBJ2-4): DTAVSQTPKYLVTQMGNDKSIKCEQNLGHDTMYWYKQDSKKFLKIMFSYNNKELIINETVPNRFSPKSPDKAHLNLHINSLELGDSAVYFCASSQGASGVAKNIQYFGAGTRLSVL.

The chain joins TRBV2 to TRBJ1-2; TRBD1 aligns across 8 bases. CDR1 and CDR2 from the germline V gene are SNHLY and FYNNEI. CDR3 length: 13 amino acids. V lost 7 bases to trimming and J lost 4 bases; unmatched junction nucleotides: 5. The CDR3 is CASNTGGVYGYTF. In DNA, the CDR3 is TGTGCCAGCAATACAGGGGGTGTCTATGGCTACACCTTC.

This chain connects TRBV6-6 to TRBJ1-4; D unresolved. V gave up 0 bases and J gave up 6 bases, with 14 bases separating them. The germline gives CDR1 MNHNY, CDR2 SVGAGI (reference sequence). There are 16 residues in the CDR3. CDR3 amino acids: CASSYSIPGLYEKLFF. In nucleotides, the CDR3 is TGTGCCAGCAGTTACTCGATACCCGGGCTCTATGAAAAACTGTTTTTT.

The chain employs TRBV7-2 and TRBJ1-2, with D hard to call. The germline V gene encodes CDR1 SGHTA and CDR2 FQGNSA. This CDR3 is 14 amino acids long. The V gene lost 2 bases and the J gene lost 8 bases, with 15 bases spanning the gap. The DNA of the CDR3 is TGTGCCAGCAGCTTATCTTCGGCGGGATCCGGCTACACCTTC. It codes for CASSLSSAGSGYTF.

Note on this clonotype: The junction departs from the called germline gene at one end, perhaps through a read error. The rearrangement links TRBV7-7 to TRBJ2-2, with TRBD2 matching 10 bases. Per germline, CDR1 SSHAT and CDR2 FNYEAQ (reference sequence). This CDR3 comprises 17 residues. This CDR3 is CASSLDQREGSTGELFF. The CDR3 region has the DNA TGTGCTAGCAGCTTAGACCAGCGGGAGGGGAGCACCGGGGAGCTGTTTTTT.

V usage is TRBV7-9 and J usage is TRBJ2-4; D not certain. CDR3 length: 16 residues. V lost 3 bases and J 3 bases, leaving 15 bases between the germline ends. Germline V CDR1 and CDR2: SEHNR, FQNEAQ (reference sequence). Here the CDR3 reads CASSFYTAWGKNIQYF. Written as DNA, the CDR3 is TGTGCCAGCAGCTTCTACACGGCTTGGGGCAAAAACATTCAGTACTTC.

V usage is TRBV7-9 and J usage is TRBJ2-3; perhaps TRBD1 as D (5 bases). The CDR3 totals 15 residues. Per the germline V gene, CDR1 is SEHNR and CDR2 is FQNEAQ (reference sequence). V lost 3 bases and J 2 bases, leaving 12 bases between the germline ends. CDR3 bases: TGTGCCAGCAGCTTTCGGAAAGGGGCCACAGATACGCAGTATTTT. Protein product: CASSFRKGATDTQYF. The full variable domain, in which reference TRBV7-9 and TRBJ2-3 provide the parts outside the CDR3, is DTGVSQNPRHKITKRGQNVTFRCDPISEHNRLYWYRQTLGQGPEFLTYFQNEAQLEKSRLLSDRFSAERPKGSFSTLEIQRTEQGDSAMYLCASSFRKGATDTQYFGPGTRLTVL.

In this sample, this clonotype turned up a few times. The CDR3 spells CSARDRNDEKLFF. As DNA, the CDR3 is TGCAGTGCACGGGACAGGAACGATGAAAAACTGTTTTTT. This chain links TRBV20-1 with TRBJ1-4, with 8 bases that match TRBD1. Unmatched junction bases numbered 6, after V lost 6 bases and J lost 6 bases. CDR3 length: 13 amino acids. Germline V gene lookup returns CDR1 DFQATT and CDR2 SNEGSKA (reference sequence).